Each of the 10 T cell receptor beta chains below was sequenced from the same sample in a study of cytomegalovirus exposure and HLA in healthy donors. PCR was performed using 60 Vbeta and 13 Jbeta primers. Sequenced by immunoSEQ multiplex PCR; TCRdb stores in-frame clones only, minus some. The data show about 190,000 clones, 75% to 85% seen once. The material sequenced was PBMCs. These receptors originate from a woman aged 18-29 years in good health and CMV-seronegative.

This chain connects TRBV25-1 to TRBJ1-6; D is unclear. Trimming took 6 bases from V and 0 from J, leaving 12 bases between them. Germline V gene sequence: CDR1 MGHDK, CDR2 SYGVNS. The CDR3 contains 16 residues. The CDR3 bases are TGTGCCAGCAGGCCGGGGTTAAGCTCCTATAATTCACCCCTCCACTTT. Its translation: CASRPGLSSYNSPLHF.

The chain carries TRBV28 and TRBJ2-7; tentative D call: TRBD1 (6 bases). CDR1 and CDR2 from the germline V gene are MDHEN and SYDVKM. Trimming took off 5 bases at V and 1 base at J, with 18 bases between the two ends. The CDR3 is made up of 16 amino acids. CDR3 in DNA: TGTGCCAGCAGTGCGCCGTCCCGGGACACTTCCTACGAGCAGTACTTC. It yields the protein CASSAPSRDTSYEQYF.

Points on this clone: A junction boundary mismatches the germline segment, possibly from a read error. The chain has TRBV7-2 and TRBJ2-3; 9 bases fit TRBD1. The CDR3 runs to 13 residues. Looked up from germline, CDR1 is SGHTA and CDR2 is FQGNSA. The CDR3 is CASSLPPGQGQFF. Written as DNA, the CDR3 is TGTGCCAGCAGCTTACCCCCGGGACAGGGCCAATTTTTT.

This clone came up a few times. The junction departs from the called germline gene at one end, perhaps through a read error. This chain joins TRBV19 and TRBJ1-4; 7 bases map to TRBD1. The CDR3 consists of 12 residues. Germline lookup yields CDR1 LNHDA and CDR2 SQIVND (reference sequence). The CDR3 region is CASSPLDRERLF. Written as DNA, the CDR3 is TGTGCCAGTAGTCCCCTCGACAGGGAGAGACTTTTT.

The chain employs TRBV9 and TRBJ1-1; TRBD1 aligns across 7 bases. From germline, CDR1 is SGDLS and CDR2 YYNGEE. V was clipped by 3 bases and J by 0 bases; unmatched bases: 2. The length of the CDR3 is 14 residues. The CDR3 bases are TGTGCCAGCAGCGGACAGGGACTGAACACTGAAGCTTTCTTT. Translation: CASSGQGLNTEAFF.

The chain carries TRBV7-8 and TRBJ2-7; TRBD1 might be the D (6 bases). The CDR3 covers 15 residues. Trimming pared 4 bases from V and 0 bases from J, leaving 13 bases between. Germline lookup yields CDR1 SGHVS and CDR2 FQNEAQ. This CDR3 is CASSSGATSSYEQYF. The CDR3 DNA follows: TGTGCCAGCAGCTCAGGGGCTACTAGCTCCTACGAGCAGTACTTC. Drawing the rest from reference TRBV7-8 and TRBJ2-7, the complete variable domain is GAGVSQSPRYKVAKRGQDVALRCDPISGHVSLFWYQQALGQGPEFLTYFQNEAQLDKSGLPSDRFFAERPEGSVSTLKIQRTQQEDSAVYLCASSSGATSSYEQYFGPGTRLTVT.

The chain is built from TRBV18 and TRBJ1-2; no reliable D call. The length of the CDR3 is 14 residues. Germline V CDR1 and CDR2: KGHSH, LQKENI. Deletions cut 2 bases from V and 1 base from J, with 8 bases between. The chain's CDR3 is CASSPTGDNYGYTF. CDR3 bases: TGTGCCAGCTCACCAACCGGGGATAACTATGGCTACACCTTC.

The CDR3: CASSLRTSGVRSGANVLTF. For the CDR3, the DNA is TGTGCCAGCAGTTTGAGGACTAGCGGGGTTAGGTCTGGGGCCAACGTCCTGACTTTC. The genes are TRBV27 and TRBJ2-6; 12 nucleotides agree with TRBD2. CDR1 and CDR2 from the germline V gene are MNHEY and SMNVEV (reference sequence). CDR3 length equals 19 residues. V was clipped by 3 bases and J by 1 base; unmatched bases: 7.

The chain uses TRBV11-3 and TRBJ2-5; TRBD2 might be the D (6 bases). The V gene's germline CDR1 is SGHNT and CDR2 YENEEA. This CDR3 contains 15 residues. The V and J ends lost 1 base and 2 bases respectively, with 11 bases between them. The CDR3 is CASSLAAGLQETQYF. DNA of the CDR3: TGTGCCAGCAGCTTAGCGGCGGGATTGCAAGAGACCCAGTACTTC.

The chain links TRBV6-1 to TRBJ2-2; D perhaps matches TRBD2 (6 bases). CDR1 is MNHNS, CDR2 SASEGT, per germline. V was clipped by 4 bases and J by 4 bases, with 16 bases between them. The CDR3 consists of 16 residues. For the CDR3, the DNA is TGTGCCAGCAGTGCCACCCCACTAGCCCGCACCGGGGAGCTGTTTTTT. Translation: CASSATPLARTGELFF.